A selection of T cell receptor beta chains follows, all from one sample in a study of blood T cell repertoires in COVID-19. Libraries were prepared by immunoSEQ multiplex PCR; TCRdb keeps only in-frame clonotypes and omits some of them. The data contain about 260,000 clones, around 86% of them seen just once; the ten biggest clones take up around 2%. Sequencing was performed on PBMCs or T cells enriched from blood (not recorded which). These receptors came from a woman between 45 and 60 years old who had recovered from COVID-19. The CDR3 runs from the conserved cysteine through the conserved F or W. Each record gives: clone size, J gene, V gene, D gene, CDR3 DNA, CDR3 protein. D genes are given only for firm matches. Clone size is shown for a subset of rows, as once, few, many or a class of expanded clone.

. TRBJ1-5 TRBV5-5 . TGTGCCAGCAGCTTGGGTGGGGGGAATCAGCCCCAGCATTTT CASSLGGGNQPQHF
. TRBJ2-3 TRBV9 . TGTGCCAGCAGCGTATGGGGGGGCCCGGTAGGAACAGATACGCAGTATTTT CASSVWGGPVGTDTQYF
. TRBJ1-2 TRBV6-1 TRBD1 TGTGCCAGCAGTGAATACAGGGGCGTTTCGGGCTACACCTTC CASSEYRGVSGYTF
. TRBJ1-1 TRBV19 . TGTGCCACCGGTAACAGAGAACAGACTGAAGCTTTCTTT CATGNREQTEAFF
. TRBJ1-1 TRBV19 TRBD1 TGTGCCAGTAGTGAACAGGGGGCGCGTGGTACTGAAGCTTTCTTT CASSEQGARGTEAFF
. TRBJ1-2 TRBV19 . TGTGCCAGCGAGAGGACAGAACGTAACTATGGCTACACCTTC CASERTERNYGYTF
. TRBJ2-2 TRBV6-5 TRBD2 TGTGCCAGCAGCCTCCTAGCGGGAGCGGCCGGGGAGCTGTTTTTT CASSLLAGAAGELFF
. TRBJ2-7 TRBV12-5 . TGTGCTAGTGGTTTGCAGAACTACGAGCAGTACTTC CASGLQNYEQYF
. TRBJ2-7 TRBV11-3 . TGTGCCAGCAGCCCAAGTGGCAGGGCGGAGCAGTACTTC CASSPSGRAEQYF
. TRBJ1-6 TRBV4-3 . TGCGCCAGCAGCCAAGTATCGGATTGGAGTTCACCCCTCCACTTT CASSQVSDWSSPLHF
once TRBJ2-7 TRBV4-3 . TGCGCCAGCAGCCATGCAGGGTCGAGTGGTTACGAGCAGTACTTC CASSHAGSSGYEQYF
. TRBJ2-3 TRBV4-1 TRBD2 TGCGCCAGCAGCCAAGGTTTTGGGACTAGCGGGAGTGATACGCAGTATTTT CASSQGFGTSGSDTQYF
. TRBJ2-2 TRBV5-8 TRBD2 TGTGCCAGCAGCTTAGCGGGGGGACACCCTAACACCGGGGAGCTGTTTTTT CASSLAGGHPNTGELFF
. TRBJ1-3 TRBV6-5 . TGTGCCAGCAGATCGCGGGGAAACACCATATATTTT CASRSRGNTIYF
. TRBJ1-1 TRBV18 . TGTGCCAGCTCACCGGATGGGCCCAGGACTGAAGCTTTCTTT CASSPDGPRTEAFF
. TRBJ2-3 TRBV11-3 TRBD2 TGTGCCAGCGAGGCAGGTAGCGGGGGGACGCCTAGCACAGATACGCAGTATTTT CASEAGSGGTPSTDTQYF
. TRBJ2-2 TRBV29-1 . TGCAGCGTTGAAAGCCAGACTACCACCGGGGAGCTGTTTTTT CSVESQTTTGELFF
few TRBJ1-2 TRBV11-2 . TGTGCCAGCAGCAAACAGGAGAACTATGGCTACACCTTC CASSKQENYGYTF
. TRBJ2-4 TRBV29-1 TRBD1 TGCAGCGTTGAGACAGGGGCGGAAAATATAGCCAAAAACATTCAGTACTTC CSVETGAENIAKNIQYF
. TRBJ2-7 TRBV4-3 TRBD2 TGCGCCAGCAGCCACGAACCGGGACTACTCTACGAGCAGTACTTC CASSHEPGLLYEQYF
. TRBJ2-3 TRBV5-5 . TGTGCCAGCAGCTTGAGTCCTACCAACACAGATACGCAGTATTTT CASSLSPTNTDTQYF
. TRBJ1-5 TRBV10-3 . TGTGCCATCAGTGATAGGGGATGGCAGCCCCAGCATTTT CAISDRGWQPQHF
. TRBJ2-7 TRBV27 . TGTGCCAGCAGTTTCGGAGGGCCCGTGCTCTACGAGCAGTACTTC CASSFGGPVLYEQYF
once TRBJ1-6 TRBV5-6 . TGTGCCAGCAGCTTGTGGGGAGGGGGTTCACCCCTCCACTTT CASSLWGGGSPLHF
. TRBJ1-1 TRBV6-5 . TGTGCCAGCAGTATCCCGGGACACATGAACACTGAAGCTTTCTTT CASSIPGHMNTEAFF
. TRBJ1-4 TRBV9 TRBD1 TGTGCCAGCAGCGTAGGAGCAGGGGGGAATGAAAAACTGTTTTTT CASSVGAGGNEKLFF
. TRBJ2-2 TRBV7-9 . TGTGCCAGCGGAAGAGGCACCGGGGAGCTGTTTTTT CASGRGTGELFF
. TRBJ2-1 TRBV28 . TGTGCCAGCAGTTTCCCAAGTTATAGAGTTATGAATGAGCAGTTCTTC CASSFPSYRVMNEQFF
few TRBJ2-1 TRBV19 TRBD2 TGTGCCAGTAGTATAGATCCAGCGGGGGTGACCTACAATGAGCAGTTCTTC CASSIDPAGVTYNEQFF
. TRBJ2-2 TRBV6-5 . TGTGCCAGCGAGATAGGGGGTCACACCGGGGAGCTGTTTTTT CASEIGGHTGELFF
. TRBJ1-5 TRBV19 TRBD1 TGTGCCAGTAGTATAGGGCAGGGGGCTTTTCAGCCCCAGCATTTT CASSIGQGAFQPQHF